The next 3 T cell receptor beta chains were all read from a single sample in a study of blood T cell repertoires in COVID-19. Measured with immunoSEQ multiplex PCR; TCRdb has only the in-frame clones, and not every one. The data hold hundreds of thousands of clones, with 80% to 90% observed a single time. Sequenced sample: PBMCs or T cells enriched from blood (not recorded which). These receptors were obtained from a woman aged 50 to 65 in a cohort exposed to, infected with or recovered from COVID-19 (not recorded which).

The V call is TRBV20-1, the J call TRBJ1-5; D gene unclear. Trimming removed 5 bases from V and 5 bases from J, with 13 bases in between. The CDR3 runs 13 residues. Germline V gene lookup returns CDR1 DFQATT and CDR2 SNEGSKA (reference sequence). The CDR3 region is CSARGLSDQPQHF. The CDR3 nucleotides are TGCAGTGCTCGTGGACTGTCGGATCAGCCCCAGCATTTT.

The gene calls are TRBV4-3 and TRBJ2-7, with TRBD2 matching 15 bases. Germline V lookup: CDR1 LGHNA, CDR2 YSLEER. This CDR3 has 16 residues. V lost 6 bases and J lost 4; bases outside the gene matches: 7. This chain's CDR3 is CASSPGLAGGLYEQYF. The DNA for the CDR3 is TGCGCCAGCAGTCCAGGACTAGCGGGGGGGCTTTACGAGCAGTACTTC.

The chain combines TRBV7-3 with TRBJ2-7; 8 bases are shared with TRBD2. Germline V CDR1 and CDR2: SGHTA, FQGTGA. V shed 1 base and J 8 bases; nucleotides not matched to a gene: 10. The CDR3 totals 15 residues. The CDR3 here is CASSLNGGALSKQYF. Here the CDR3 DNA reads TGTGCCAGCAGCTTAAACGGGGGGGCCTTATCGAAGCAGTACTTC.